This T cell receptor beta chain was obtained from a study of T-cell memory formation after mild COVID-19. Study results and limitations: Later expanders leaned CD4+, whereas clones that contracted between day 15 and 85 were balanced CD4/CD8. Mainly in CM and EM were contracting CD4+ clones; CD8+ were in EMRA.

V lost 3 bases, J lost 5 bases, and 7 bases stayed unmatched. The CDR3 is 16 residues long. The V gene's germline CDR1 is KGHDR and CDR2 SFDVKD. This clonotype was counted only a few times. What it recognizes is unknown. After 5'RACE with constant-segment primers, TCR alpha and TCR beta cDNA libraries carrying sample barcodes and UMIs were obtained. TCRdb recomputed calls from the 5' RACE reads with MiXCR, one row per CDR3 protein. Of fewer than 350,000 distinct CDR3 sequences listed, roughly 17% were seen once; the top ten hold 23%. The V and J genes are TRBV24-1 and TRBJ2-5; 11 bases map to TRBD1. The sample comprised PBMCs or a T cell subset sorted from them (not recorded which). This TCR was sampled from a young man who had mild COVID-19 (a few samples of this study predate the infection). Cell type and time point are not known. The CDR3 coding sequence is TGTGCCACCAGTGATCCCCGGACAGGGGGCTTGGAGACCCAGTACTTC. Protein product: CATSDPRTGGLETQYF.